This T cell receptor (beta chain) was identified during a study of vaccination effects on CD4 cells after COVID-19. For the study at large: Participants were vaccinated with two doses of either the BNT162b2 or mRNA-1273 vaccine.

Profiling relied on immunoSEQ multiplex PCR, and the TCRdb table lists in-frame clones only, not all of them. The sample contains roughly 40,000 clones, 55% to 80% of which appear only once. This clone was observed once. Its antigen is still unknown. Germline assignment: CDR1 SGHAT and CDR2 FQNNGV. This CDR3 region has 14 residues. V lost 8 bases and J lost 5, with 18 bases in between. Points from the study as a whole: The authors studied few convalescent patients and collected no early post-infection timepoints. Clones that were induced by infection or by vaccine showed marked contraction late after vaccination.

CD4+ T cells were isolated after less than 13 days of culture. Neither prior SARS-CoV-2 infection nor positive nucleocapsid antibodies were present in the vaccine recipients. Here the sequenced sample was CD4+ T cells from PBMCs cultured without peptide, taken before COVID-19 vaccination. The clonotype originates from a human donor who received a COVID-19 vaccine. J is TRBJ1-1 and V is TRBV11-2, with D perhaps TRBD1 (5 bases). CDR3 nucleotide sequence: TGTGCCAGCGCGGACTGGGGCGCGGGAACTGAAGCTTTCTTT. Protein product: CASADWGAGTEAFF.